These T cell receptor beta chains were read from a single sample in a study of cytomegalovirus exposure and HLA in healthy donors. Measured with immunoSEQ multiplex PCR; TCRdb has only the in-frame clones, and not every one. Among roughly 100,000 clones listed, 55% to 75% were seen once. Sequencing was carried out using PBMCs. The receptors shown here come from a young woman in good health and CMV-seropositive. Both conserved end residues are trimmed from each CDR3. The order of the fields is D gene, V gene, CDR3 protein. The D gene is left open where the match is weak.

- TRBV7-2 ASSLYGTVTGELF
TRBD1 TRBV7-8 ASSLGDRALYQPQH
- TRBV12-5 ASGLVSRETQY
- TRBV11-1 ASSKLAFQETQY
- TRBV6-4 ASSEGGSYNEQF
TRBD1 TRBV4-3 ASSQGQGSRNEKLF
TRBD1 TRBV10-3 AISGTGGLTEAF
TRBD2 TRBV15 ATSTSGYQETQY
- TRBV5-1 ASSRVSGNTIY
- TRBV29-1 SAHRVNTEAF
TRBD1 TRBV28 ASSEIRTGLAKNIQY
TRBD1 TRBV7-2 ASSSGQGKTYEQY
- TRBV5-1 ASSLVQGLGNTEAF
- TRBV7-9 ASTQMGGKETQY
TRBD2 TRBV18 ASSPLASGTGELF
- TRBV19 ASNVRGTEAF
TRBD1 TRBV10-3 ATGDRGREEQY
- TRBV11-3 ASSLGLGQVQETQY
TRBD2 TRBV4-2 ASSQVPSGRYDNEQF
TRBD1 TRBV6-5 ASRRGTVTYEQY
- TRBV6-1 ASSAHTVNTEAF
- TRBV13 ASSLVAGVGEQY
- TRBV27 ASSLSGGWDTEAF
- TRBV6-5 ASSPTVTRLGYT
TRBD1 TRBV5-1 ASSLWGQVTDTQY
- TRBV11-3 ASSAADAYGNEQF
TRBD1 TRBV19 ASSYRGRETQY
TRBD1 TRBV5-1 ASSSTTGNYGYT
- TRBV19 ASSIGQNTEAF
- TRBV28 ASRTYSEAF
TRBD2 TRBV7-7 ASSASPGAGDQETQY
- TRBV7-8 ASRLDAMNTEAF
- TRBV2 ASSDRQTNYGYT
TRBD2 TRBV7-3 ASGEGDTQY
TRBD2 TRBV27 ASGTGLAGLSLF
- TRBV6-5 ASRKGASYEQY
- TRBV5-1 ASSWGGGNSYEQY
TRBD1 TRBV4-3 ASSHSRGNLYANGYT
- TRBV4-1 ASSQDRVGVKNEQF
- TRBV27 ASSLSPDTQY
- TRBV9 ASSAGYNSPLH
TRBD2 TRBV7-2 ASSSSGTVTYEQY
- TRBV7-2 ASSLDPRARYEQY